A selection of T cell receptor beta chains follows, all from one sample in a study of shared clonotypes between healthy human individuals. Profiled with immunoSEQ multiplex PCR; TCRdb holds only in-frame clones, not every one. The sample contains millions of clones, about 92% of which appear only once. Sequenced: naive CD8+ T cells from PBMCs. The receptor source for this set is a man younger than 30 in good health. Some clones in this sample may be carry-over from other donors' samples. The CDR3 runs from the conserved cysteine through the conserved F or W. Each record gives: J gene, D gene, CDR3 length, V gene, clone size, CDR3 protein, CDR3 DNA. D genes are given only for firm matches. Clone size is stated in some rows and not others, as once, few, many or a class when expanded.

j_gene: TRBJ1-2
d_gene: .
len: 15
v_gene: TRBV6-6
abundance: .
CDR3aa: CASRDTLLGVYGYTF
CDR3nt: TGTGCCAGCAGGGACACCCTTCTGGGGGTCTATGGCTACACCTTC

j_gene: TRBJ2-7
d_gene: .
len: 12
v_gene: TRBV4-2
abundance: .
CDR3aa: CASSQDPYEQYF
CDR3nt: TGTGCCAGCAGCCAAGACCCCTACGAGCAGTACTTC

j_gene: TRBJ2-5
d_gene: .
len: 18
v_gene: TRBV29-1
abundance: .
CDR3aa: CSVEDRHSSRATGETQYF
CDR3nt: TGCAGCGTTGAAGATCGCCATTCCTCCAGGGCAACGGGAGAGACCCAGTACTTC

j_gene: TRBJ1-5
d_gene: .
len: 14
v_gene: TRBV27
abundance: .
CDR3aa: CASSLWGGNQPQHF
CDR3nt: TGTGCCAGCAGTTTATGGGGGGGCAATCAGCCCCAGCATTTT

j_gene: TRBJ1-1
d_gene: .
len: 12
v_gene: TRBV7-9
abundance: .
CDR3aa: CASTSGDTEAFF
CDR3nt: TGTGCCAGCACGTCTGGGGACACTGAAGCTTTCTTT

j_gene: TRBJ1-4
d_gene: TRBD1
len: 12
v_gene: TRBV5-1
abundance: .
CDR3aa: CASTGGGEKLFF
CDR3nt: TGCGCCAGCACAGGGGGCGGTGAAAAACTGTTTTTT

j_gene: TRBJ2-3
d_gene: TRBD2
len: 15
v_gene: TRBV7-3
abundance: once
CDR3aa: CASSVSGRAADTQYF
CDR3nt: TGTGCCAGCAGCGTTAGCGGGAGGGCCGCAGATACGCAGTATTTT

j_gene: TRBJ1-5
d_gene: .
len: 14
v_gene: TRBV19
abundance: .
CDR3aa: CASSYGGRDQPQHF
CDR3nt: TGTGCCAGTAGTTACGGGGGGCGCGATCAGCCCCAGCATTTT

j_gene: TRBJ2-3
d_gene: .
len: 15
v_gene: TRBV6-5
abundance: .
CDR3aa: CASSPGTANTDTQYF
CDR3nt: TGTGCCAGCAGTCCGGGAACGGCAAACACAGATACGCAGTATTTT

j_gene: TRBJ2-5
d_gene: .
len: 14
v_gene: TRBV6-5
abundance: .
CDR3aa: CASSTGGRRETQYF
CDR3nt: TGTGCCAGCAGTACAGGCGGACGGCGGGAGACCCAGTACTTC

j_gene: TRBJ2-1
d_gene: .
len: 16
v_gene: TRBV15
abundance: .
CDR3aa: CATSRGALVSYNEQFF
CDR3nt: TGTGCCACCAGCAGAGGCGCCCTTGTCTCCTACAATGAGCAGTTCTTC

j_gene: TRBJ2-4
d_gene: .
len: 13
v_gene: TRBV23-1
abundance: few
CDR3aa: CASSRGAKNIQYF
CDR3nt: TGCGCCAGCAGTCGGGGGGCCAAAAACATTCAGTACTTC

j_gene: TRBJ2-1
d_gene: .
len: 14
v_gene: TRBV15
abundance: .
CDR3aa: CATSRGGLWNEQFF
CDR3nt: TGTGCCACCAGCAGAGGGGGGCTCTGGAATGAGCAGTTCTTC

j_gene: TRBJ2-3
d_gene: TRBD1
len: 16
v_gene: TRBV14
abundance: once
CDR3aa: CASSRRDRGRGDTQYF
CDR3nt: TGTGCCAGCAGCCGGAGGGACAGGGGGCGAGGAGATACGCAGTATTTT

j_gene: TRBJ1-5
d_gene: .
len: 19
v_gene: TRBV19
abundance: few
CDR3aa: CASSPPPDTSLLSNQPQHF
CDR3nt: TGTGCCAGTAGTCCGCCCCCGGACACCTCGCTACTTAGCAATCAGCCCCAGCATTTT

j_gene: TRBJ2-1
d_gene: .
len: 13
v_gene: TRBV6-5
abundance: .
CDR3aa: CASRTRMGGEQFF
CDR3nt: TGTGCCAGCAGGACTAGAATGGGAGGCGAGCAGTTCTTC

j_gene: TRBJ2-1
d_gene: TRBD2
len: 16
v_gene: TRBV5-5
abundance: .
CDR3aa: CASGPRAGGSYNEQFF
CDR3nt: TGTGCCAGCGGACCTAGGGCGGGAGGGTCCTACAATGAGCAGTTCTTC

j_gene: TRBJ2-1
d_gene: TRBD2
len: 15
v_gene: TRBV9
abundance: .
CDR3aa: CASSVGTSGYNEQFF
CDR3nt: TGTGCCAGCAGCGTAGGGACTAGCGGGTACAATGAGCAGTTCTTC

j_gene: TRBJ2-7
d_gene: .
len: 15
v_gene: TRBV5-6
abundance: .
CDR3aa: CASSTGLLFSYEQYF
CDR3nt: TGTGCCAGCAGCACGGGACTTCTCTTCTCCTACGAGCAGTACTTC

j_gene: TRBJ2-1
d_gene: TRBD2
len: 17
v_gene: TRBV28
abundance: .
CDR3aa: CASSSRTSGGIDNEQFF
CDR3nt: TGTGCCAGCAGTTCTAGGACTAGCGGGGGGATAGACAATGAGCAGTTCTTC

j_gene: TRBJ2-2
d_gene: .
len: 13
v_gene: TRBV11-2
abundance: .
CDR3aa: CASTNQWDGELFF
CDR3nt: TGTGCCAGCACCAACCAATGGGACGGGGAGCTGTTTTTT

j_gene: TRBJ2-1
d_gene: .
len: 13
v_gene: TRBV9
abundance: once
CDR3aa: CASSGGFYNEQFF
CDR3nt: TGTGCCAGCAGCGGCGGATTCTACAATGAGCAGTTCTTC

j_gene: TRBJ1-1
d_gene: .
len: 17
v_gene: TRBV7-9
abundance: .
CDR3aa: CASSQGRGTLMNTEAFF
CDR3nt: TGTGCCAGCAGCCAAGGGAGGGGGACCCTTATGAACACTGAAGCTTTCTTT

j_gene: TRBJ1-4
d_gene: .
len: 13
v_gene: TRBV10-2
abundance: .
CDR3aa: CASRSGPSEKLFF
CDR3nt: TGCGCCAGCAGGTCAGGCCCAAGTGAAAAACTGTTTTTT

j_gene: TRBJ2-5
d_gene: .
len: 12
v_gene: TRBV10-2
abundance: .
CDR3aa: CASSGGKETQYF
CDR3nt: TGCGCCAGCAGTGGGGGGAAAGAGACCCAGTACTTC

j_gene: TRBJ1-1
d_gene: .
len: 16
v_gene: TRBV5-1
abundance: once
CDR3aa: CASSFGTRDLTPGAFF
CDR3nt: TGCGCCAGCAGCTTCGGGACAAGGGACCTTACTCCTGGAGCTTTCTTT

j_gene: TRBJ1-5
d_gene: .
len: 14
v_gene: TRBV5-4
abundance: .
CDR3aa: CASSPDRTNQPQHF
CDR3nt: TGTGCCAGCAGCCCCGACAGGACCAATCAGCCCCAGCATTTT

j_gene: TRBJ1-4
d_gene: .
len: 15
v_gene: TRBV11-2
abundance: .
CDR3aa: CASSLTEGVGEKLFF
CDR3nt: TGTGCCAGCAGCTTAACGGAGGGAGTAGGTGAAAAACTGTTTTTT

j_gene: TRBJ1-2
d_gene: .
len: 14
v_gene: TRBV11-2
abundance: .
CDR3aa: CASSSGDRNGGYTF
CDR3nt: TGTGCCAGCAGCTCAGGAGACAGGAACGGAGGCTACACCTTC

j_gene: TRBJ2-1
d_gene: .
len: 16
v_gene: TRBV5-1
abundance: .
CDR3aa: CASSLVGSIDNNEQFF
CDR3nt: TGCGCCAGCAGCTTGGTTGGCTCGATAGATAACAATGAGCAGTTCTTC

j_gene: TRBJ2-1
d_gene: .
len: 11
v_gene: TRBV7-2
abundance: .
CDR3aa: CASSWVDEQFF
CDR3nt: TGTGCCAGCAGCTGGGTTGATGAGCAGTTCTTC

j_gene: TRBJ2-2
d_gene: .
len: 18
v_gene: TRBV11-2
abundance: .
CDR3aa: CASSLGPGIGANTGELFF
CDR3nt: TGTGCCAGCAGCTTAGGCCCAGGCATAGGTGCGAACACCGGGGAGCTGTTTTTT

j_gene: TRBJ2-1
d_gene: .
len: 16
v_gene: TRBV5-6
abundance: .
CDR3aa: CASSIDYPSSYNEQFF
CDR3nt: TGTGCCAGCAGCATTGACTACCCGAGCTCCTACAATGAGCAGTTCTTC

j_gene: TRBJ1-4
d_gene: TRBD1
len: 13
v_gene: TRBV9
abundance: few
CDR3aa: CASTSAGGEKLFF
CDR3nt: TGTGCCAGCACCTCGGCAGGGGGAGAAAAACTGTTTTTT

j_gene: TRBJ1-6
d_gene: .
len: 16
v_gene: TRBV5-6
abundance: .
CDR3aa: CASSLLSGQYNSPLHF
CDR3nt: TGTGCCAGCAGCTTGTTGTCAGGGCAATATAATTCACCCCTCCACTTT

j_gene: TRBJ2-5
d_gene: TRBD1
len: 13
v_gene: TRBV7-9
abundance: .
CDR3aa: CASRDRDRETQYF
CDR3nt: TGTGCCAGCAGAGACAGGGATCGAGAGACCCAGTACTTC

j_gene: TRBJ2-2
d_gene: TRBD2
len: 16
v_gene: TRBV6-5
abundance: .
CDR3aa: CASSYRRERNTGELFF
CDR3nt: TGTGCCAGCAGTTACCGGCGGGAGAGGAACACCGGGGAGCTGTTTTTT

j_gene: TRBJ1-2
d_gene: .
len: 14
v_gene: TRBV5-6
abundance: .
CDR3aa: CASSLSPEGYGYTF
CDR3nt: TGTGCCAGCAGCTTGTCCCCGGAGGGCTATGGCTACACCTTC

j_gene: TRBJ2-1
d_gene: .
len: 13
v_gene: TRBV5-1
abundance: once
CDR3aa: CASRRGNYNEQFF
CDR3nt: TGCGCCAGCCGTCGGGGCAACTACAATGAGCAGTTCTTC

j_gene: TRBJ1-5
d_gene: .
len: 13
v_gene: TRBV6-5
abundance: .
CDR3aa: CASSSGRAQPQHF
CDR3nt: TGTGCCAGCAGTTCAGGGAGGGCTCAGCCCCAGCATTTT

j_gene: TRBJ2-5
d_gene: .
len: 14
v_gene: TRBV27
abundance: .
CDR3aa: CASSFVPGWETQYF
CDR3nt: TGTGCCAGCAGTTTCGTGCCAGGGTGGGAGACCCAGTACTTC

j_gene: TRBJ1-1
d_gene: .
len: 11
v_gene: TRBV4-1
abundance: few
CDR3aa: CASSQGTEAFF
CDR3nt: TGCGCCAGCAGCCAAGGGACTGAAGCTTTCTTT

j_gene: TRBJ2-5
d_gene: .
len: 15
v_gene: TRBV14
abundance: .
CDR3aa: CASSQGRGYEETQYF
CDR3nt: TGTGCCAGCAGCCAAGGGCGGGGTTATGAAGAGACCCAGTACTTC

j_gene: TRBJ1-1
d_gene: .
len: 14
v_gene: TRBV5-5
abundance: .
CDR3aa: CASSEQDTNTEAFF
CDR3nt: TGTGCCAGCAGCGAACAGGATACGAACACTGAAGCTTTCTTT

j_gene: TRBJ2-5
d_gene: .
len: 13
v_gene: TRBV10-2
abundance: once
CDR3aa: CASSDPFQETQYF
CDR3nt: TGCGCCAGCAGTGACCCCTTCCAAGAGACCCAGTACTTC

j_gene: TRBJ2-1
d_gene: TRBD2
len: 13
v_gene: TRBV18
abundance: .
CDR3aa: CATGTSEYNEQFF
CDR3nt: TGTGCCACCGGGACTAGCGAATACAATGAGCAGTTCTTC

j_gene: TRBJ2-7
d_gene: .
len: 16
v_gene: TRBV10-3
abundance: .
CDR3aa: CAISDWRESEGYEQYF
CDR3nt: TGTGCCATCAGTGATTGGCGAGAATCAGAGGGCTACGAGCAGTACTTC

j_gene: TRBJ2-7
d_gene: TRBD1
len: 14
v_gene: TRBV19
abundance: .
CDR3aa: CASSAPAGTAEQYF
CDR3nt: TGTGCCAGTAGTGCCCCCGCCGGGACAGCCGAGCAGTACTTC

j_gene: TRBJ2-3
d_gene: .
len: 14
v_gene: TRBV5-4
abundance: .
CDR3aa: CASSWAGLMDTQYF
CDR3nt: TGTGCCAGCAGCTGGGCCGGATTGATGGATACGCAGTATTTT

j_gene: TRBJ2-2
d_gene: TRBD2
len: 16
v_gene: TRBV7-9
abundance: .
CDR3aa: CASSDSRGVKRGELFF
CDR3nt: TGTGCCAGCAGTGACTCTCGGGGGGTGAAAAGAGGGGAGCTGTTTTTT